This TCR beta chain came from a study of blood T cell repertoires in COVID-19. In the study overall: In each case, the material was cDNA or gDNA derived from T cells, B-cell-depleted T cells, or PBMCs.

Followed longitudinally, the Seattle patients had been enrolled during active infection. Per germline, CDR1 GTSNPN and CDR2 SVGIG (reference sequence). This CDR3 comprises 16 residues. Unmatched junction bases numbered 8, after V lost 5 bases and J lost 0 bases. Per the original data handling: Amplification with reference gene primers provided the estimates of nucleated cell counts. The repertoire was sequenced with immunoSEQ multiplex PCR; TCRdb's copy has only in-frame clones and lacks some. V and J calls and clone size are given by that table; D and trimming were obtained from the DNA. The table lists approximately 340,000 clones, about 91% of them singletons.

The TCR was taken from a man under 40 with COVID-19, enrolled during active disease. This chain uses TRBV30 with TRBJ1-1; 11 bases are a match to TRBD1. Sequencing was performed on peripheral blood. Here the CDR3 reads CAWGHRDRGLNTEAFF. The CDR3 DNA sequence: TGTGCCTGGGGGCACCGGGACAGGGGGTTGAACACTGAAGCTTTCTTT.